The rows below give T cell receptor beta chains drawn from one sample of a study of regulatory T cells in long-lasting Graves disease. TCRdb reprocessed the multiplex PCR reads via MiXCR and lists one record per CDR3 protein. The sample consists of fewer than 500,000 distinct CDR3 sequences, 15% to 20% of them appearing once. This sample also belongs to another study, concerning T cells in Graves' hyperthyroidism and ophthalmopathy.

Sample: peripheral blood mononuclear cells (PBMCs), taken at new diagnosis, from a patient treated with antithyroid drugs. Every receptor here comes from a man aged 35-49 years with Graves disease. CDR3s include the opening cysteine and the closing phenylalanine or tryptophan. The D gene is left open where the match is weak. Rows give clone size only sometimes, using once, few, many, or a class for an expanded clone.

cdr3_nt	cdr3_aa	d_call	clone_size	v_call	j_call
TGCAGCGTTGAAGGGGCGGAGGGGGCTTTGTACAATGAGCAGTTCTTC	CSVEGAEGALYNEQFF	NA	many	TRBV29-1	TRBJ2-1
TGCAGCGGCCGGTTCACAGATACGCAGTATTTT	CSGRFTDTQYF	NA	few	TRBV29-1	TRBJ2-3
TGTGCCAGCAGTTTCATTCACGTTTACGAGCAGTACTTC	CASSFIHVYEQYF	NA	NA	TRBV28	TRBJ2-7
TGTGCCAGCAGTCTAAGGACAGGGGCGTCCTACGAGCAGTACTTC	CASSLRTGASYEQYF	TRBD1	many	TRBV12-3/TRBV12-4	TRBJ2-7
TGTGCCAGCAGCTTGGGGCCGGTGACTGAAGCTTTCTTT	CASSLGPVTEAFF	NA	NA	TRBV11-2	TRBJ1-1
TGTGCTAGCAGCTTCCGGGACAACAATGAGCAGTTCTTC	CASSFRDNNEQFF	NA	many	TRBV7-7	TRBJ2-1
TGTGCCAGCAGCCCCGGGGGGGTTAGCGGGAGGACTTCGACTAATGAGCAGTTCTTC	CASSPGGVSGRTSTNEQFF	TRBD2	many	TRBV7-3	TRBJ2-1
TGCAGTGCTAGTTATATTGCGGGAGGGCTAAACACAGATACGCAGTATTTT	CSASYIAGGLNTDTQYF	TRBD2	few	TRBV20-1	TRBJ2-3
TGTGCCAGCTCACCTGGGACGGACTCCTACAATGAGCAGTTCTTC	CASSPGTDSYNEQFF	NA	once	TRBV18	TRBJ2-1
TGTGCCAGCAGCAAGGACGGGTCCGTTGATCCCCAGCATTTT	CASSKDGSVDPQHF	NA	many	TRBV12-3/TRBV12-4	TRBJ1-5
TGTGCCAGCAGTCGGACCGGGACTAGCGGGAGTAAGCTGAGAGAGCAGTACTTC	CASSRTGTSGSKLREQYF	TRBD2	few	TRBV12-3/TRBV12-4	TRBJ2-7
TGTGCCACCGGTTTGGCGGGGGAATTTTACGAGCAGTACTTC	CATGLAGEFYEQYF	TRBD2	many	TRBV6-2/TRBV6-3	TRBJ2-7
TGTGCCAGTAGTCGTTTTGAACCGGGGAACCGGGAGCTGTTTTTT	CASSRFEPGNRELFF	NA	NA	TRBV19	TRBJ2-2
TGCAGCGCAGGCGGGTACCAAGAGACCCAGTCCTTC	CSAGGYQETQSF	NA	many	TRBV29-1	TRBJ2-5
TGCGCCAGCAGTGAGGCCGGACAGGGGAGGTACGAGCAGTACTTC	CASSEAGQGRYEQYF	TRBD1	many	TRBV10-1	TRBJ2-7
TGTGCCAGTAGTAACCGGCGTGCTAGCGGACAAGAGACCCAGTACTTC	CASSNRRASGQETQYF	TRBD2	many	TRBV19	TRBJ2-5
TGTGCCAGCAGCCCTAGTGGGACGGCCCAGGGTTACGAGCAGTACTTC	CASSPSGTAQGYEQYF	NA	NA	TRBV7-2	TRBJ2-7
TGTGCCTGGATATCAATACCAAACTATGGCTACACCTTC	CAWISIPNYGYTF	NA	many	TRBV30	TRBJ1-2
TGTGCCATCAGTGACGGCCAGGGGAAGCCAGAGACCCAGTACTTC	CAISDGQGKPETQYF	NA	NA	TRBV10-3	TRBJ2-5
TGTGCCAGCAGCTTGGAGACAGGCGCTTATGGCTACACCTTC	CASSLETGAYGYTF	NA	many	TRBV7-9	TRBJ1-2
TGTGCCAGCAGCCGGGCCGGGACAGGGGCGGAAGCTTTCTTT	CASSRAGTGAEAFF	TRBD1	NA	TRBV3-1	TRBJ1-1
TGTGCCAGCAGGACGAGGGGTCCAGAGACCCAGTACTTC	CASRTRGPETQYF	NA	NA	TRBV5-6	TRBJ2-5